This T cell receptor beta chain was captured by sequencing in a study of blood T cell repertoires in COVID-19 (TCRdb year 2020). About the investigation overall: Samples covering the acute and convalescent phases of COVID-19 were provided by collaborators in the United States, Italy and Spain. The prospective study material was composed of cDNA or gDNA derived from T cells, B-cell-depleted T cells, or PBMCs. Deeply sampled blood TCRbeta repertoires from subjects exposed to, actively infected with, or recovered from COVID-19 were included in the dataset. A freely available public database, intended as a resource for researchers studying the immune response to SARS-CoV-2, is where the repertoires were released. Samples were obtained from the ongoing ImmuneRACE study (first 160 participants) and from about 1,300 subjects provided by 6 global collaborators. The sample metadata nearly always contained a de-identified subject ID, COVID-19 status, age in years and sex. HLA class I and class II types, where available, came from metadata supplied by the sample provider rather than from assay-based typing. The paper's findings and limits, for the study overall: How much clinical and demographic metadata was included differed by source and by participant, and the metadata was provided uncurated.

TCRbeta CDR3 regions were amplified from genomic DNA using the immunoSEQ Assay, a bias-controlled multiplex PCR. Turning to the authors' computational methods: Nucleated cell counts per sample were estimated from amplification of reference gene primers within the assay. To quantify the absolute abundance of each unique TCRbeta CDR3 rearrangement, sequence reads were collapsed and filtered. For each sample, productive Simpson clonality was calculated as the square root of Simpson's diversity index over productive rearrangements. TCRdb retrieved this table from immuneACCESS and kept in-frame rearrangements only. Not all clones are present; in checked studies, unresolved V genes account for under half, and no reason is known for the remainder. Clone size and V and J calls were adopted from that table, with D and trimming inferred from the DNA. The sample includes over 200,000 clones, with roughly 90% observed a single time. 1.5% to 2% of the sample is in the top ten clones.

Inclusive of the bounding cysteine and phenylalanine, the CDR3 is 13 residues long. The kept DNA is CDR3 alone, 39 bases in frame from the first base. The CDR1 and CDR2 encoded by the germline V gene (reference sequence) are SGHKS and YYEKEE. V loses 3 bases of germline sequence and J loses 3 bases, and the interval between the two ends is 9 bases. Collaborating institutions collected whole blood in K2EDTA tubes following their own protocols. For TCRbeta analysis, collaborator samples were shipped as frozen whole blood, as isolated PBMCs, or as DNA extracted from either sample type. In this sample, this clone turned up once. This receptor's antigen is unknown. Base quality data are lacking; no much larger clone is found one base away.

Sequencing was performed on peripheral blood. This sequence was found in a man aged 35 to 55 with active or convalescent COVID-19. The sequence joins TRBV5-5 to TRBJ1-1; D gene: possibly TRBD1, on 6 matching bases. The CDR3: CASSSDSYTEAFF. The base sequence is TGTGCCAGCAGCTCGGACAGTTACACTGAAGCTTTCTTT.